These T cell receptor beta chains were read from a single sample in a study of T cell responses to AZD1222 COVID-19 vaccine. The repertoire was sequenced with immunoSEQ multiplex PCR; TCRdb's copy has only in-frame clones and lacks some. Counted here are about 120,000 clones, about 88% occurring once; the ten biggest clones make up about 19%. The material was peripheral blood, obtained on day 0 of MenACWY control vaccination. The origin of the receptors is an adult in good health. Both conserved end residues are part of each CDR3. Clone size is shown for a subset of rows, as once, few, many or a class of expanded clone.

abundance: .
v_gene: TRBV6-5
len: 16
CDR3aa: CASSYLILGSPYEQYF

abundance: .
v_gene: TRBV5-1
len: 16
CDR3aa: CASSLPRALNTDTQYF

abundance: .
v_gene: TRBV30
len: 13
CDR3aa: CAWSSATNTEAFF

abundance: .
v_gene: TRBV12-3/TRBV12-4
len: 12
CDR3aa: CASSSQGTEAFF

abundance: .
v_gene: TRBV28
len: 12
CDR3aa: CASSPDRGGQYF

abundance: .
v_gene: TRBV4-2
len: 18
CDR3aa: CASSQEVVRDTYNSPLHF

abundance: .
v_gene: TRBV5-6
len: 15
CDR3aa: CASSLGFRQGYEQFF

abundance: .
v_gene: TRBV29-1
len: 15
CDR3aa: CSVEGSATSTDTQYF

abundance: .
v_gene: TRBV21-1
len: 21
CDR3aa: CASSPMTNPLASGSDTDTQYF

abundance: .
v_gene: TRBV5-6
len: 14
CDR3aa: CASSLGYGDYGYTF

abundance: .
v_gene: TRBV6-5
len: 15
CDR3aa: CASSLLASSTDTQYF

abundance: .
v_gene: TRBV2
len: 18
CDR3aa: CASTPRGLGTSGLETQYF

abundance: .
v_gene: TRBV11-2
len: 14
CDR3aa: CASSLTTGTDTQYF

abundance: once
v_gene: TRBV2
len: 16
CDR3aa: CASSERSLAGRETQYF

abundance: .
v_gene: TRBV4-2
len: 18
CDR3aa: CASSQDPQGPSGANVLTF

abundance: few
v_gene: TRBV6-2/TRBV6-3
len: 13
CDR3aa: CASSGTVNEKLFF

abundance: once
v_gene: TRBV27
len: 15
CDR3aa: CASGEVGKRNQPQHF

abundance: once
v_gene: TRBV6-4
len: 16
CDR3aa: CASSDSSRSGANVLTF

abundance: .
v_gene: TRBV11-2
len: 11
CDR3aa: CASSSHNEQFF

abundance: .
v_gene: TRBV27
len: 17
CDR3aa: CASRPREGLADYNEQFF

abundance: .
v_gene: TRBV5-1
len: 18
CDR3aa: CASSLVPALAGVEDTQYF

abundance: .
v_gene: TRBV9
len: 15
CDR3aa: CASSVSWDGSYEQYF

abundance: .
v_gene: TRBV5-5
len: 16
CDR3aa: CASSFLGQGAVYGYTF

abundance: .
v_gene: TRBV5-1
len: 15
CDR3aa: CASSLAGSGPETQYF

abundance: .
v_gene: TRBV7-9
len: 16
CDR3aa: CASSLEGAVGTDTQYF

abundance: .
v_gene: TRBV7-6
len: 17
CDR3aa: CASSLRGGRGLIDEQFF

abundance: .
v_gene: TRBV27
len: 13
CDR3aa: CAREMGWGAEQFF